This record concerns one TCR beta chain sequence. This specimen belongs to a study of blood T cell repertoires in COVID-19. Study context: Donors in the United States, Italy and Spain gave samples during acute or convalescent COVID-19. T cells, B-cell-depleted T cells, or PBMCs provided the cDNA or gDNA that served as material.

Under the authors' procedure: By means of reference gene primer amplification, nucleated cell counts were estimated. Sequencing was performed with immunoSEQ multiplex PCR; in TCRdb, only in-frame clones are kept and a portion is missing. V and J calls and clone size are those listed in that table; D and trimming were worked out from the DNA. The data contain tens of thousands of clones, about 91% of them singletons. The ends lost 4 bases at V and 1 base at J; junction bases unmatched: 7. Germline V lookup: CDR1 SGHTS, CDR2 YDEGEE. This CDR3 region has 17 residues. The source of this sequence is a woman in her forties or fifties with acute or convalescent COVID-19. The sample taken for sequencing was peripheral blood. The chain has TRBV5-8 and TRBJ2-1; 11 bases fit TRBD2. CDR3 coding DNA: TGTGCCAGCAGCCCATTAGCGGGAGGGCCATCCTACAATGAGCAGTTCTTC. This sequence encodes CASSPLAGGPSYNEQFF.